The sample holds a few counts of the clone carrying this T cell receptor (beta chain). Clones were sequenced by immunoSEQ multiplex PCR, and TCRdb holds only the in-frame ones, with some missing. This sample has 25,000 to 35,000 clones; over 80% occur once, and the top ten carry under 13%. Sample time point: week 3, after first cycle of checkpoint inhibitor. The source of the sample is a study of blood T cell dynamics during melanoma immunotherapy. Whole-study context: Patients with metastatic melanoma got pembrolizumab or nivolumab-ipilimumab as first-line care.

The CDR3 loop spans 13 amino acids. Germline lookup yields CDR1 MGHDK and CDR2 SYGVNS. V was clipped by 6 bases and J by 1 base, with 10 bases between them. The sample consisted of blood, taken from a patient treated with checkpoint blockade. The clonotype comes from a human donor with melanoma. The chain is built from TRBV25-1 and TRBJ2-7; D is undetermined. The CDR3 bases are TGTGCCAGCAGCCCGACTGGATCCTACGAGCAGTACTTC. Translation: CASSPTGSYEQYF.